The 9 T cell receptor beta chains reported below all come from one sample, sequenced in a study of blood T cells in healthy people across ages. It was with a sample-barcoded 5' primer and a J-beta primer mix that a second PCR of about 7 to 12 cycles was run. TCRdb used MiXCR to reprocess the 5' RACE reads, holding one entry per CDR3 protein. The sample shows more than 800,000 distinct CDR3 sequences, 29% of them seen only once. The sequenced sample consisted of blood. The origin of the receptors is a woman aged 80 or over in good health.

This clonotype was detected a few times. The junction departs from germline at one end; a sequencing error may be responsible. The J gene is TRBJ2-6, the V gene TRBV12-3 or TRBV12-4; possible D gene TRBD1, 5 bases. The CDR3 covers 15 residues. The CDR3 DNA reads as TGTGCCAGCAGTTTGCGAGGTTCTGGGGCCAACGTCCGGACTTTC. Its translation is CASSLRGSGANVRTF.

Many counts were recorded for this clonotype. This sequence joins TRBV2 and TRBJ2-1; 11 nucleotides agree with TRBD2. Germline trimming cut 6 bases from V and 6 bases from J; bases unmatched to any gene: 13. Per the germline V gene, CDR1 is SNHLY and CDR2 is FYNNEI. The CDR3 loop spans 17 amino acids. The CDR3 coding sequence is TGTGCCAGCAGCTCCAGGGTAGCGGGGGGGCTCCCCAATGAGCAGTTCTTC. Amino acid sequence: CASSSRVAGGLPNEQFF.

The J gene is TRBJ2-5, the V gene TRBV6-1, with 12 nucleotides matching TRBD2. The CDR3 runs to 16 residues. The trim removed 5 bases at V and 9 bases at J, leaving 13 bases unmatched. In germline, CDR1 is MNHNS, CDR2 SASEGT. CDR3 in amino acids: CASSSQPSGGEEAQYF. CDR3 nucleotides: TGTGCCAGCAGTAGTCAGCCTAGCGGGGGGGAGGAGGCCCAGTACTTC.

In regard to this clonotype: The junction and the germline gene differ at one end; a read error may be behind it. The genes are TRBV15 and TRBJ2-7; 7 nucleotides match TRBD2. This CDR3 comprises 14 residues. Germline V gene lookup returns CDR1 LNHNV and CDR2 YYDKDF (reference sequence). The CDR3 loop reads CAASKWTGGYEQYF. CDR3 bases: TGTGCCGCCAGCAAATGGACGGGGGGCTACGAGCAGTACTTC.

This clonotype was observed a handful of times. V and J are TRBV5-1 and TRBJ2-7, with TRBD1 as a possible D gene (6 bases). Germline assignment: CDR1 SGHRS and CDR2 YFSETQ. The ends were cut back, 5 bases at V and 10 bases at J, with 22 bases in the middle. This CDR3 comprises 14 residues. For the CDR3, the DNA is TGCGCCAGCAGTCTACAGGGTAGGCAAGAGGCCCAGTACTTC. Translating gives CASSLQGRQEAQYF.

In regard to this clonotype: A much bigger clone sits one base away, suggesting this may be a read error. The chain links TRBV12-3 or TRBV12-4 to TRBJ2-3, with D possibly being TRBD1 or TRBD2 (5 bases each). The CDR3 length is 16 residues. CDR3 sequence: CASSFFQGRGTDAQYF. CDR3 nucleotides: TGTGCCAGCAGTTTCTTCCAGGGACGGGGCACAGATGCGCAGTATTTT.

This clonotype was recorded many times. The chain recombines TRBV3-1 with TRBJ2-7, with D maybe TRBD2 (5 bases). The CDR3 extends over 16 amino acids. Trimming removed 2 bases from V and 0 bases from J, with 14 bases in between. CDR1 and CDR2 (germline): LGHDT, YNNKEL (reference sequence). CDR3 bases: TGTGCCAGCAGCCAATATCTCCGGACTTCCTCCTACGAGCAGTACTTC. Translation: CASSQYLRTSSYEQYF.

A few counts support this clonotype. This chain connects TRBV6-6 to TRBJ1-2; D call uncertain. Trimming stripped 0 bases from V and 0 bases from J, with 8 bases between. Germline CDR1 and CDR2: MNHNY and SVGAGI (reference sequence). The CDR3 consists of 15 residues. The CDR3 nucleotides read TGTGCCAGCAGTTACTCGGACGGCACTAACTATGGCTACACCTTC. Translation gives CASSYSDGTNYGYTF.

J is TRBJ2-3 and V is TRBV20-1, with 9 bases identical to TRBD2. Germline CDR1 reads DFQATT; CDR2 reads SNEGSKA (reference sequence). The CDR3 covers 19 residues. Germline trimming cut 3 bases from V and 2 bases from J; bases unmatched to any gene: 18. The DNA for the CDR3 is TGCAGTGCTAGTCGGCGGGGGGGCTTTTCCCAATACAACACAGATACGCAGTATTTT. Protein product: CSASRRGGFSQYNTDTQYF.